Below are 8 T cell receptor beta chains sequenced from a single sample in a study of blood T cell repertoires in COVID-19. Repertoires were generated with immunoSEQ multiplex PCR, while TCRdb's copy carries only in-frame clones and drops some. The sample records approximately 75,000 clones, 75% to 85% being singletons. Input material: peripheral blood. The receptor source for this set is a woman in her forties or fifties with acute or convalescent COVID-19.

The chain has TRBV6-5 and TRBJ1-1; possible D gene TRBD1, 5 bases. V was cut by 6 bases and J by 7 bases, with 15 bases left in between. CDR3 size: 13 residues. Germline-derived CDR1 and CDR2 are MNHEY and SVGAGI. CDR3 loop: CASSPTDSYEAFF. The CDR3 nucleotides read TGTGCCAGCAGCCCAACCGACAGTTATGAAGCTTTCTTT.

The chain couples TRBV5-1 to TRBJ1-2; a possible D gene is TRBD1 (6 bases). The CDR3 totals 13 residues. Germline V gives CDR1 SGHRS, CDR2 YFSETQ. V gave up 4 bases and J gave up 6 bases, with 13 bases separating them. Written as DNA, the CDR3 is TGCGCCAGCAGCGATACAGGGAACGATGGCTACACCTTC. It is translated as CASSDTGNDGYTF.

The chain recombines TRBV7-9 with TRBJ1-2, with a tentative D call TRBD1 (6 bases). The CDR3 totals 14 residues. CDR1 is SEHNR and CDR2 is FQNEAQ in the germline V gene (reference sequence). With 3 bases removed from V and 7 bases from J, the gap between germline ends came to 15 bases. The CDR3 DNA reads TGTGCCAGCAGCTTGGGGGCCGCGGTGGCTGGCTACACCTTC. Translating it yields CASSLGAAVAGYTF. The whole variable domain, remainder taken from reference TRBV7-9 and TRBJ1-2, is DTGVSQNPRHKITKRGQNVTFRCDPISEHNRLYWYRQTLGQGPEFLTYFQNEAQLEKSRLLSDRFSAERPKGSFSTLEIQRTEQGDSAMYLCASSLGAAVAGYTFGSGTRLTVV.

The CDR3 bases are TGTGCCAGCAATCGGTTGTCGACTGAAGCTTTCTTT. Its protein is CASNRLSTEAFF. The chain uses TRBV6-5 and TRBJ1-1, with D hard to call. The germline CDR1 and CDR2 sequences are MNHEY and SVGAGI. Between the trimmed V and J ends, which lost 7 bases and 5 bases, there was a span of 11 bases. This CDR3 is 12 amino acids long.

The J gene is TRBJ2-1, the V gene TRBV9; 7 bases are shared with TRBD2. This CDR3 is 16 amino acids long. The junction had 7 bases not matched to a gene; V was cut back by 4 bases and J by 0 bases. From germline, CDR1 is SGDLS and CDR2 YYNGEE. The CDR3 region has the DNA TGTGCCAGCAGCTCGGCTAGCGGTAGCTCCTACAATGAGCAGTTCTTC. Protein sequence: CASSSASGSSYNEQFF.

The rearrangement joins TRBV6-2 or TRBV6-3 to TRBJ1-2, with TRBD1 identical over 10 bases. Germline assignment: CDR1 MNHEY and CDR2 SVGEGT. V trimming: 2 bases; J trimming: 0 bases; junction bases outside the gene matches: 3. CDR3 length: 16 residues. The CDR3, as DNA: TGTGCCAGCAGTTACGATGGACAGGGGGCTAACTATGGCTACACCTTC. Encoded protein: CASSYDGQGANYGYTF.

The chain has TRBV28 and TRBJ1-1; D gene unclear. Germline V lookup: CDR1 MDHEN, CDR2 SYDVKM. The CDR3 is 15 residues long. The V gene lost 5 bases and the J gene lost 1 base, with 14 bases spanning the gap. CDR3 sequence (DNA): TGTGCCAGCAGTCCCCCTCCGGGAGGGAACACTGAAGCTTTCTTT. Its translation: CASSPPPGGNTEAFF.

J is TRBJ2-7 and V is TRBV7-6; D might be TRBD1 (6 bases). The length of the CDR3 is 15 residues. CDR1 SGHVS and CDR2 FNYEAQ come from the germline V gene. V was trimmed by 0 bases and J by 3 bases, leaving 12 bases between them. CDR3 in amino acids: CASSLAVTGIYEQYF. Here the CDR3 DNA reads TGTGCCAGCAGCTTAGCGGTAACAGGGATCTACGAGCAGTACTTC.